The T cell receptor beta chain described here comes from a study of cytomegalovirus exposure and HLA in healthy donors. Study-wide context: In terms of ancestry, the Caucasian-associated cluster contained about four fifths of the roughly 400 genotyped donors.

The PCR contained 60 Vbeta and 13 Jbeta primers. Methods used by the authors: In a later analysis, the count reached some 88 million unique TCR beta chains, with roughly 9.9 million shared. Profiling relied on immunoSEQ multiplex PCR, and the TCRdb table lists in-frame clones only, not all of them. Clone size and the V and J calls come from that table; the DNA yielded D and trimming. The sample includes some 180,000 clones, around 82% of them seen just once. About this clone: Its antigen is unknown.

Broader study findings: There were 150 or so TCR beta chains listed as cytomegalovirus-associated. Donors were assumed by presence/absence analyses to have roughly uniform sequencing depth.

Germline lookup yields CDR1 SQVTM and CDR2 ANQGSEA. Trimming cost V 3 bases and J 10 bases; bases outside gene matches: 10. This CDR3 region has 13 residues. What was sequenced was PBMCs. The chain joins TRBV29-1 to TRBJ1-1; TRBD1 matches 8 bases. The sequence was collected from a woman between 25 and 40 years old in good health and CMV-seropositive. Written as DNA, the CDR3 is TGCAGCGTTGAGGGCGGACAGGGAATAGGAGCTTTCTTT. Protein sequence: CSVEGGQGIGAFF.